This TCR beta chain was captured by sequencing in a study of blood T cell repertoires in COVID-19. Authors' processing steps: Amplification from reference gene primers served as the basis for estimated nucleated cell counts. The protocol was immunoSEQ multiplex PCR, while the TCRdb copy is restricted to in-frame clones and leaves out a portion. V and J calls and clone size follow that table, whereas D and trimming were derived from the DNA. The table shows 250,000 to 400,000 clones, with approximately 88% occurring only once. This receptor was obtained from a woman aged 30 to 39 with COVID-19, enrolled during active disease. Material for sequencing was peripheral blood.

CDR3 nucleotides: TGCGCCAGCAGTGAAGTGGGAGGAACTAATGAAAAACTGTTTTTT. Its translation: CASSEVGGTNEKLFF. The genes are TRBV10-2 and TRBJ1-4, with D unclear. V lost 3 bases and J lost 1, with 9 bases in between. The germline V gene has CDR1 WSHSY and CDR2 SAAADI. The CDR3 consists of 15 residues.